These T cell receptor beta chains were read from a single sample in a study of identical twins. One entry per CDR3 protein, called by TCRdb with MiXCR from the 5' RACE reads. The repertoire includes about 340,000 distinct CDR3 sequences, about 12% of them detected once, and around 7.8% sits in the top ten. In addition, the sample was reused for a study of yellow fever vaccine responses in identical twins.

The material sequenced was CD8+ T cells sorted from blood. The receptors shown here come from a woman aged 18-29 years in good health. CDR3s include the opening cysteine and the closing phenylalanine or tryptophan. The D gene is left open where the match is weak. Clone sizes are given selectively: once, few, many, or a class where the clone is expanded.

J gene: TRBJ2-1; D gene: NA; clone size: many; V gene: TRBV12-3/TRBV12-4; CDR3 protein: CASSDKEQFF; CDR3 DNA: TGTGCCAGCAGTGATAAGGAGCAGTTCTTC
J gene: TRBJ2-1; D gene: NA; clone size: many; V gene: TRBV6-5; CDR3 protein: CASSYSGPYNEQFF; CDR3 DNA: TGTGCCAGCAGTTACTCGGGCCCTTACAATGAGCAGTTCTTC
J gene: TRBJ2-5; D gene: NA; clone size: many; V gene: TRBV12-3/TRBV12-4; CDR3 protein: CASSLGEESQETQYF; CDR3 DNA: TGTGCCAGCAGTTTAGGGGAAGAGTCCCAAGAGACCCAGTACTTC
J gene: TRBJ2-3; D gene: NA; clone size: NA; V gene: TRBV29-1; CDR3 protein: CSLWGEQGTDTQYF; CDR3 DNA: TGCAGCCTCTGGGGGGAACAGGGTACAGATACGCAGTATTTT
J gene: TRBJ2-7; D gene: NA; clone size: NA; V gene: TRBV7-9; CDR3 protein: CASGGAGEQYF; CDR3 DNA: TGTGCCAGCGGGGGGGCTGGCGAGCAGTACTTC
J gene: TRBJ2-1; D gene: TRBD2; clone size: NA; V gene: TRBV2; CDR3 protein: CASSGLAGGAWNEQFF; CDR3 DNA: TGTGCCAGCAGTGGGCTAGCGGGAGGTGCGTGGAATGAGCAGTTCTTC
J gene: TRBJ2-1; D gene: TRBD2; clone size: few; V gene: TRBV28; CDR3 protein: CASSVRDYDNEQFF; CDR3 DNA: TGTGCCAGCAGTGTCCGGGACTACGACAATGAGCAGTTCTTC
J gene: TRBJ2-3; D gene: NA; clone size: NA; V gene: TRBV15; CDR3 protein: CATSSDTTDTQYF; CDR3 DNA: TGTGCCACCAGCTCCGACACCACAGATACGCAGTATTTT
J gene: TRBJ2-3; D gene: TRBD2; clone size: few; V gene: TRBV4-1; CDR3 protein: CASSQDEAGGPTDTQYF; CDR3 DNA: TGCGCCAGCAGCCAAGATGAGGCGGGAGGGCCGACAGATACGCAGTATTTT
J gene: TRBJ2-4; D gene: NA; clone size: NA; V gene: TRBV7-8; CDR3 protein: CASSVSKLAKNIQYF; CDR3 DNA: TGTGCCAGCAGCGTCAGTAAGCTAGCCAAAAACATTCAGTACTTC
J gene: TRBJ2-7; D gene: TRBD1; clone size: NA; V gene: TRBV27; CDR3 protein: CASRHRYGTDTYEQYF; CDR3 DNA: TGTGCCAGCAGGCACAGGTACGGGACAGATACCTACGAGCAGTACTTC
J gene: TRBJ2-1; D gene: NA; clone size: few; V gene: TRBV2; CDR3 protein: CASSEGASGNEQFF; CDR3 DNA: TGTGCCAGCAGTGAGGGGGCCTCGGGCAATGAGCAGTTCTTC
J gene: TRBJ2-1; D gene: TRBD2; clone size: few; V gene: TRBV11-2; CDR3 protein: CASSLDGRAVDEQFF; CDR3 DNA: TGTGCCAGCAGCTTAGACGGGAGGGCTGTAGATGAGCAGTTCTTC
J gene: TRBJ2-1; D gene: NA; clone size: few; V gene: TRBV28; CDR3 protein: CASSFYTGWYNEQFF; CDR3 DNA: TGTGCCAGCAGTTTTTACACTGGGTGGTACAATGAGCAGTTCTTC
J gene: TRBJ2-3; D gene: TRBD2; clone size: few; V gene: TRBV29-1; CDR3 protein: CSAAGTSGREEDTQYF; CDR3 DNA: TGCAGCGCCGCGGGGACTAGCGGGAGGGAAGAGGATACGCAGTATTTT
J gene: TRBJ2-1; D gene: NA; clone size: few; V gene: TRBV6-1; CDR3 protein: CASTPTALAGEQFF; CDR3 DNA: TGTGCCAGCACCCCCACTGCGCTAGCCGGGGAGCAGTTCTTC
J gene: TRBJ2-1; D gene: TRBD2; clone size: NA; V gene: TRBV24-1; CDR3 protein: CATSDLPQGLAGGEQFF; CDR3 DNA: TGTGCCACCAGTGATTTGCCCCAGGGACTAGCGGGCGGTGAGCAGTTCTTC
J gene: TRBJ2-2; D gene: TRBD1; clone size: many; V gene: TRBV28; CDR3 protein: CASSSGGSYTGELFF; CDR3 DNA: TGTGCCAGCAGTTCAGGGGGCAGTTACACCGGGGAGCTGTTTTTT
J gene: TRBJ1-6; D gene: NA; clone size: NA; V gene: TRBV6-1; CDR3 protein: CASSDGANSPLHF; CDR3 DNA: TGTGCCAGCAGTGACGGAGCGAATTCACCCCTCCACTTT
J gene: TRBJ2-7; D gene: NA; clone size: NA; V gene: TRBV10-3; CDR3 protein: CAISDPGLEVYEQYF; CDR3 DNA: TGTGCCATCAGTGACCCTGGACTCGAAGTCTACGAGCAGTACTTC
J gene: TRBJ2-3; D gene: NA; clone size: NA; V gene: TRBV29-1; CDR3 protein: CSVDGLRVNTDTQYF; CDR3 DNA: TGCAGCGTTGACGGTTTGCGCGTCAACACAGATACGCAGTATTTT
J gene: TRBJ2-5; D gene: TRBD1; clone size: NA; V gene: TRBV28; CDR3 protein: CATWDRSQETQYF; CDR3 DNA: TGTGCCACGTGGGACAGAAGCCAAGAGACCCAGTACTTC
J gene: TRBJ1-6; D gene: NA; clone size: few; V gene: TRBV10-1; CDR3 protein: CARSPGTDSPLHF; CDR3 DNA: TGCGCCAGAAGTCCAGGGACGGATTCACCCCTCCACTTT
J gene: TRBJ2-3; D gene: NA; clone size: few; V gene: TRBV28; CDR3 protein: CASSLWGLGLGGTDTQYF; CDR3 DNA: TGTGCCAGCAGCCTTTGGGGCCTTGGGCTAGGCGGCACAGATACGCAGTATTTT
J gene: TRBJ2-1; D gene: TRBD1; clone size: NA; V gene: TRBV7-9; CDR3 protein: CASSVATGVAYNEQFF; CDR3 DNA: TGTGCCAGCAGCGTGGCGACAGGGGTTGCCTACAATGAGCAGTTCTTC
J gene: TRBJ2-3; D gene: NA; clone size: NA; V gene: TRBV27; CDR3 protein: CASSPRGGSSYTQYF; CDR3 DNA: TGTGCCAGCAGTCCCCGAGGTGGATCATCCTATACGCAGTATTTT
J gene: TRBJ2-1; D gene: NA; clone size: few; V gene: TRBV7-9; CDR3 protein: CASSLRTATYNEQFF; CDR3 DNA: TGTGCCAGCAGCTTAAGGACGGCTACCTACAATGAGCAGTTCTTC
J gene: TRBJ2-7; D gene: TRBD2; clone size: NA; V gene: TRBV28; CDR3 protein: CASSPAGLAGEEYF; CDR3 DNA: TGTGCCAGCAGTCCCGCGGGACTAGCGGGAGAGGAGTACTTC
J gene: TRBJ2-5; D gene: TRBD1; clone size: few; V gene: TRBV27; CDR3 protein: CASSLRTGQGQETQYF; CDR3 DNA: TGTGCCAGCAGTCTTAGGACAGGGCAGGGACAAGAGACCCAGTACTTC
J gene: TRBJ2-5; D gene: TRBD1; clone size: NA; V gene: TRBV28; CDR3 protein: CASSRTPGQGAQTQYF; CDR3 DNA: TGTGCCAGCAGCCGAACTCCGGGACAGGGGGCGCAGACCCAGTACTTC
J gene: TRBJ2-1; D gene: NA; clone size: NA; V gene: TRBV21-1; CDR3 protein: CASNKGLADYNEQFF; CDR3 DNA: TGTGCCAGCAATAAAGGACTGGCGGATTACAATGAGCAGTTCTTC
J gene: TRBJ2-1; D gene: NA; clone size: many; V gene: TRBV7-8; CDR3 protein: CASSLVLGPYNEQFF; CDR3 DNA: TGTGCCAGCAGCTTGGTCTTGGGCCCCTACAATGAGCAGTTCTTC
J gene: TRBJ2-4; D gene: NA; clone size: NA; V gene: TRBV6-2/TRBV6-3; CDR3 protein: CASSKDRLIAKNIQYF; CDR3 DNA: TGTGCCAGCAGCAAAGACAGACTAATAGCCAAAAACATTCAGTACTTC
J gene: TRBJ2-7; D gene: TRBD1; clone size: few; V gene: TRBV7-6; CDR3 protein: CASSLGPGTDYEQYF; CDR3 DNA: TGTGCCAGCAGCTTAGGACCCGGGACAGACTACGAGCAGTACTTC
J gene: TRBJ1-1; D gene: TRBD1; clone size: few; V gene: TRBV6-5; CDR3 protein: CASSYSGTGMNTEAFF; CDR3 DNA: TGTGCCAGCAGTTACTCCGGGACAGGCATGAACACTGAAGCTTTCTTT
J gene: TRBJ2-2; D gene: NA; clone size: NA; V gene: TRBV12-3/TRBV12-4; CDR3 protein: CASTERGAFNTGELFF; CDR3 DNA: TGTGCCAGCACCGAGAGGGGCGCGTTTAACACCGGGGAGCTGTTTTTT
J gene: TRBJ2-5; D gene: TRBD1; clone size: few; V gene: TRBV12-3/TRBV12-4; CDR3 protein: CASSSPRDRLKETQYF; CDR3 DNA: TGTGCCAGCAGTTCACCAAGGGACAGATTAAAAGAGACCCAGTACTTC
J gene: TRBJ1-2; D gene: NA; clone size: NA; V gene: TRBV13; CDR3 protein: CASSLGNNLDYGYTF; CDR3 DNA: TGTGCCAGCAGCTTAGGCAATAACCTGGACTATGGCTACACCTTC
J gene: TRBJ2-7; D gene: TRBD2; clone size: few; V gene: TRBV9; CDR3 protein: CASSVLPSSGSYEQYF; CDR3 DNA: TGTGCCAGCAGCGTACTCCCGTCTAGCGGGAGCTACGAGCAGTACTTC
J gene: TRBJ2-1; D gene: TRBD1; clone size: few; V gene: TRBV7-9; CDR3 protein: CASSQGTVPYNEQFF; CDR3 DNA: TGTGCCAGCAGCCAGGGGACAGTTCCCTACAATGAGCAGTTCTTC
J gene: TRBJ2-7; D gene: NA; clone size: few; V gene: TRBV4-2; CDR3 protein: CASSPGQPMWDCSYEQYF; CDR3 DNA: TGTGCCAGCAGCCCCGGACAGCCTATGTGGGATTGCTCCTACGAGCAGTACTTC
J gene: TRBJ1-4; D gene: NA; clone size: NA; V gene: TRBV11-2; CDR3 protein: CASSLDSGFGEKLFF; CDR3 DNA: TGTGCCAGCAGCTTAGATTCAGGGTTTGGTGAAAAACTGTTTTTT
J gene: TRBJ1-2; D gene: TRBD1; clone size: few; V gene: TRBV7-9; CDR3 protein: CASSWDRGGYTF; CDR3 DNA: TGTGCCAGCAGCTGGGACAGGGGTGGCTACACCTTC
J gene: TRBJ2-2; D gene: TRBD2; clone size: few; V gene: TRBV12-3/TRBV12-4; CDR3 protein: CASSLTSGSAGELFF; CDR3 DNA: TGTGCCAGCAGTTTGACTAGCGGGAGCGCCGGGGAGCTGTTTTTT
J gene: TRBJ2-5; D gene: NA; clone size: NA; V gene: TRBV28; CDR3 protein: CASSLSPRGRFF; CDR3 DNA: TGTGCCAGCAGTTTGAGCCCCAGAGGGCGTTTCTTC
J gene: TRBJ2-5; D gene: NA; clone size: NA; V gene: TRBV10-1; CDR3 protein: CASSDSGEDSFQETQYF; CDR3 DNA: TGCGCCAGCAGTGATAGCGGAGAGGACAGCTTCCAAGAGACCCAGTACTTC
J gene: TRBJ2-5; D gene: TRBD2; clone size: NA; V gene: TRBV2; CDR3 protein: CASSEGTSGSEQETQYF; CDR3 DNA: TGTGCCAGCAGTGAAGGGACTAGCGGGAGTGAACAAGAGACCCAGTACTTC
J gene: TRBJ2-1; D gene: NA; clone size: few; V gene: TRBV12-3/TRBV12-4; CDR3 protein: CASSVLGEQFF; CDR3 DNA: TGTGCCAGCAGTGTACTTGGTGAGCAGTTCTTC
J gene: TRBJ2-7; D gene: NA; clone size: few; V gene: TRBV27; CDR3 protein: CASSFLRVPYEQYF; CDR3 DNA: TGTGCCAGCAGTTTTTTAAGGGTACCCTACGAGCAGTACTTC
J gene: TRBJ1-5; D gene: NA; clone size: NA; V gene: TRBV11-2; CDR3 protein: CASSTTGYHQPQHF; CDR3 DNA: TGTGCCAGCAGCACAACAGGGTATCATCAGCCCCAGCATTTT